These 32 T cell receptor beta chains were all obtained from the same sample, sequenced in a study of cytomegalovirus exposure and HLA in healthy donors. PCR used 60 Vbeta primers and 13 Jbeta primers. TCRdb's table, derived via immunoSEQ multiplex PCR, lists solely in-frame clones and lacks some. The data hold fewer than 350,000 clones, with about 87% observed a single time. Sequencing was done on a sample of PBMCs. The receptor source for this set is a woman aged 18-35 years in good health and CMV-seronegative.

The chain combines TRBV6-5 with TRBJ1-2; tentatively, D is TRBD1 (6 bases). The germline V and J ends were trimmed by 6 bases and 0 bases, with 11 bases remaining between them. CDR3 size: 14 residues. CDR1 is MNHEY and CDR2 is SVGAGI in the germline V gene. This CDR3 reads CASRRTVANYGYTF. The CDR3 region has the DNA TGTGCCAGCAGAAGGACAGTAGCTAACTATGGCTACACCTTC.

The chain joins TRBV6-1 to TRBJ1-1, with D unresolved. Trimming took off 2 bases at V and 0 bases at J, with 10 bases between the two ends. CDR3 length equals 15 residues. Per germline, CDR1 MNHNS and CDR2 SASEGT. As DNA, the CDR3 is TGTGCCAGCAGTGAAATGGGCAGTTTGAACACTGAAGCTTTCTTT. This codes for CASSEMGSLNTEAFF.

CDR3 region: CASRNTAFSGNTIYF. Written as DNA, the CDR3 is TGTGCCAGCAGGAATACAGCTTTCTCTGGAAACACCATATATTTT. The rearrangement joins TRBV27 to TRBJ1-3; the D is unclear. Germline V CDR1 and CDR2: MNHEY, SMNVEV (reference sequence). This CDR3 region has 15 residues. V lost 6 bases, J lost 0 bases, and 12 bases lay in between.

The chain carries TRBV12-5 and TRBJ2-5; D is possibly TRBD2 (5 bases). The CDR3 loop spans 14 amino acids. The V gene's germline CDR1 is LGHNT and CDR2 FRNRAP. The ends were cut back, 6 bases at V and 1 base at J, with 12 bases in the middle. The CDR3 nucleotides read TGTGCTAGTGGCCAGGAGGAGTTCCAAGAGACCCAGTACTTC. Translating it yields CASGQEEFQETQYF.

The chain is built from TRBV5-1 and TRBJ2-1; a weak D match, TRBD1 (6 bases). CDR3 length: 16 amino acids. Germline V gives CDR1 SGHRS, CDR2 YFSETQ. V gave up 0 bases and J gave up 3 bases, with 13 bases separating them. Here the CDR3 DNA reads TGCGCCAGCAGCTTGGCCGGCAGGGGCGGCTACAATGAGCAGTTCTTC. Translating it yields CASSLAGRGGYNEQFF.

V is TRBV28 and J is TRBJ1-5; tentative D call: TRBD1 (6 bases). This CDR3 is built from 16 residues. V dropped 1 base and J dropped 4 bases, with 14 bases sitting between them. Germline V lookup: CDR1 MDHEN, CDR2 SYDVKM. CDR3 protein: CASSLSPGAKNQPQHF. The DNA for the CDR3 is TGTGCCAGCAGTTTATCTCCAGGGGCTAAGAATCAGCCCCAGCATTTT.

This chain connects TRBV6-5 to TRBJ1-1, with 9 bases identical to TRBD1. This CDR3 region has 15 residues. Trimming took 5 bases from V and 3 from J; bases not matched to a gene: 7. Germline CDR1 reads MNHEY; CDR2 reads SVGAGI. CDR3 DNA sequence: TGTGCCAGCAGTCCACAGGGGGCCGGGGACACTGAAGCTTTCTTT. Its protein product is CASSPQGAGDTEAFF.

The chain couples TRBV7-9 to TRBJ1-2; tentatively, D is TRBD1 (6 bases). CDR3 length: 15 residues. Germline V CDR1 and CDR2: SEHNR, FQNEAQ (reference sequence). Trimming took 2 bases from V and 6 from J, leaving 16 bases between them. CDR3 bases: TGTGCCAGCAGCTTACCTCTCCAGGGGAATAATGGCTACACCTTC. It is translated as CASSLPLQGNNGYTF.

This chain links TRBV20-1 with TRBJ2-5; no reliable D call. The germline V gene encodes CDR1 DFQATT and CDR2 SNEGSKA (reference sequence). The germline V and J ends were trimmed by 4 bases and 2 bases, with 5 bases remaining between them. The length of the CDR3 is 11 residues. In DNA form, the CDR3 reads TGCAGTGCTAACAAGCAAGAGACCCAGTACTTC. Residues: CSANKQETQYF.

The rearrangement uses TRBV9 and TRBJ1-2, with a tentative D call TRBD1 (5 bases). Germline V gene lookup returns CDR1 SGDLS and CDR2 YYNGEE. V shed 4 bases and J shed 4 bases, with 17 bases lying between them. The CDR3 is 15 residues long. The CDR3 reads CASSPSLGATYGYTF. The CDR3 nucleotides are TGTGCCAGCAGCCCGAGTCTTGGGGCCACCTATGGCTACACCTTC.

The J gene is TRBJ2-5, the V gene TRBV18; 7 bases line up with TRBD1. This CDR3 spans 14 amino acids. Germline V gene sequence: CDR1 KGHSH, CDR2 LQKENI. V gave up 2 bases and J gave up 2 bases; unmatched junction bases: 2. The CDR3 DNA follows: TGTGCCAGCTCACCAGGGACAGCTCAAGAGACCCAGTACTTC. Encoded protein: CASSPGTAQETQYF.

The chain uses TRBV11-2 and TRBJ2-2; D call uncertain. The CDR3 consists of 13 residues. Germline assignment: CDR1 SGHAT and CDR2 FQNNGV. V lost 1 base to trimming and J lost 6 bases, with 6 bases between them. CDR3 in amino acids: CASSLVHPGELFF. For the CDR3, the DNA is TGTGCCAGCAGCTTAGTCCATCCCGGGGAGCTGTTTTTT.

This sequence joins TRBV9 and TRBJ1-2; 8 bases map to TRBD1. From germline, CDR1 is SGDLS and CDR2 YYNGEE. Trimming removed 4 bases from V and 7 bases from J; junction bases left unmatched: 15. This CDR3 contains 16 residues. Here the CDR3 DNA reads TGTGCCAGCAGCCCTTACCCTGGGACAGGAATAAGTGGCTACACCTTC. It yields the protein CASSPYPGTGISGYTF. The complete variable domain, with remaining parts taken from reference TRBV9 and TRBJ1-2, reads DSGVTQTPKHLITATGQRVTLRCSPRSGDLSVYWYQQSLDQGLQFLIQYYNGEERAKGNILERFSAQQFPDLHSELNLSSLELGDSALYFCASSPYPGTGISGYTFGSGTRLTVV.

The rearrangement links TRBV9 to TRBJ2-1; 9 nucleotides line up with TRBD2. V trimming: 7 bases; J trimming: 0 bases; junction bases outside the gene matches: 11. CDR3 length: 17 residues. The germline V gene has CDR1 SGDLS and CDR2 YYNGEE. In DNA form, the CDR3 reads TGTGCCAGCGGGGATGGTAGCGGGGGTGGCTCCTACAATGAGCAGTTCTTC. This gives the protein CASGDGSGGGSYNEQFF.

The gene calls are TRBV2 and TRBJ2-1, with unresolved D. This CDR3 has 12 residues. V dropped 1 base and J dropped 5 bases, with 3 bases sitting between them. The germline V gene encodes CDR1 SNHLY and CDR2 FYNNEI. Here the CDR3 reads CASSEGDNEQFF. DNA for the CDR3: TGTGCCAGCAGTGAAGGAGACAATGAGCAGTTCTTC. The full variable domain, its missing parts supplied by reference TRBV2 and TRBJ2-1, is EPEVTQTPSHQVTQMGQEVILRCVPISNHLYFYWYRQILGQKVEFLVSFYNNEISEKSEIFDDQFSVERPDGSNFTLKIRSTKLEDSAMYFCASSEGDNEQFFGPGTRLTVL.

The CDR3 nucleotides read TGTGCCAGCAGCTTAGGAGGTGGCGAGCAGTACTTC. Translating gives CASSLGGGEQYF. This sequence joins TRBV11-3 and TRBJ2-7, with D hard to call. The V end lost 1 base, the J end lost 6 bases, and 7 bases lay between the germline ends. The CDR3 runs 12 residues. CDR1 is SGHNT and CDR2 is YENEEA in the germline V gene.

The chain has TRBV19 and TRBJ1-2, with 9 bases fitting TRBD1. Germline lookup yields CDR1 LNHDA and CDR2 SQIVND (reference sequence). This CDR3 region has 16 residues. V lost 5 bases and J lost 4; bases outside the gene matches: 11. CDR3 loop: CASSVLRDRVPYGYTF. For the CDR3, the DNA is TGTGCCAGTAGTGTTCTCCGGGACAGGGTCCCCTATGGCTACACCTTC.

Here the CDR3 reads CASRAAANTGELFF. As DNA, the CDR3 is TGTGCCAGCAGGGCGGCAGCTAACACCGGGGAGCTGTTTTTT. V gene TRBV7-9 combines with J gene TRBJ2-2; D call uncertain. Trimming left V 6 bases short and J 2 bases short, with 10 bases between. The germline V gene encodes CDR1 SEHNR and CDR2 FQNEAQ (reference sequence). This CDR3 spans 14 amino acids.

This clone came up a few times. This chain uses TRBV4-2 with TRBJ1-2; possibly TRBD1 for D (5 bases). The CDR3 loop spans 16 amino acids. Germline V gives CDR1 LGHNA, CDR2 YNFKEQ. Trimming took off 1 base at V and 6 bases at J, with 18 bases between the two ends. As DNA, the CDR3 is TGTGCCAGCAGCCAAGGGGGCCGAGTTTACGATCATGGCTACACCTTC. It codes for CASSQGGRVYDHGYTF.

In the case of this clone: Other DNA sequences of this sample code for an identical CDR3. This sequence joins TRBV6-1 and TRBJ1-6; TRBD1 might be the D (6 bases). There are 12 residues in the CDR3. V lost 7 bases to trimming and J lost 10 bases, with 11 bases between them. Germline CDR1 and CDR2: MNHNS and SASEGT. The CDR3 protein is CASTIRGSPLHF. The CDR3 DNA reads as TGTGCCAGCACTATCAGGGGATCACCCCTCCACTTT.

This chain uses TRBV30 with TRBJ1-5, with D tentatively TRBD1 (6 bases). The CDR3 contains 14 residues. CDR1 and CDR2 (germline): GTSNPN, SVGIG (reference sequence). Between the trimmed V and J ends, which lost 1 base and 2 bases, there was a span of 9 bases. This CDR3 reads CAWSGGPRNQPQHF. CDR3 nucleotides: TGTGCCTGGAGTGGGGGGCCCCGCAATCAGCCCCAGCATTTT.

The chain uses TRBV6-5 and TRBJ1-6; TRBD1 aligns across 7 bases. Trimming removed 6 bases from V and 6 bases from J; junction bases left unmatched: 5. This CDR3 comprises 14 residues. Germline-derived CDR1 and CDR2 are MNHEY and SVGAGI. The CDR3 DNA is TGTGCCAGCAGGAGGGGGACAGTTAATTCACCCCTCCACTTT. Translating gives CASRRGTVNSPLHF.

This chain links TRBV6-5 with TRBJ2-2; 8 bases line up with TRBD1. This CDR3 is built from 14 residues. Germline-derived CDR1 and CDR2 are MNHEY and SVGAGI. The trim removed 7 bases at V and 4 bases at J, leaving 5 bases unmatched. In DNA, the CDR3 is TGTGCCAGCACCATTGGACAGGGCACCGGGGAGCTGTTTTTT. Protein sequence: CASTIGQGTGELFF.

The chain has TRBV6-6 and TRBJ1-2; tentative D call: TRBD1 (6 bases). Germline V gene sequence: CDR1 MNHNY, CDR2 SVGAGI (reference sequence). The CDR3 extends over 13 amino acids. V was cut by 5 bases and J by 4 bases, with 11 bases left in between. The CDR3 DNA sequence: TGTGCCAGCAGTCCGACAGGCACCTATGGCTACACCTTC. Translation gives CASSPTGTYGYTF.

The chain recombines TRBV7-9 with TRBJ1-3; unclear D gene. V lost 2 bases and J 0 bases, leaving 11 bases between the germline ends. The CDR3 is 16 residues long. Germline lookup yields CDR1 SEHNR and CDR2 FQNEAQ (reference sequence). DNA of the CDR3: TGTGCCAGCAGCTTAAACCTGAGAGTCTCTGGAAACACCATATATTTT. Residues: CASSLNLRVSGNTIYF.

The rearrangement joins TRBV6-5 to TRBJ2-1, with 8 positions matching TRBD1. With 4 bases clipped from V and 8 bases from J, the junction kept 7 bases outside the gene matches. CDR3 size: 14 residues. Germline loops: CDR1 MNHEY, CDR2 SVGAGI. CDR3 sequence: CASSWTGMGDEQFF. The CDR3 DNA reads as TGTGCCAGCAGTTGGACAGGGATGGGGGATGAGCAGTTCTTC.

V and J are TRBV2 and TRBJ2-5; possible D gene TRBD1, 6 bases. The germline V gene has CDR1 SNHLY and CDR2 FYNNEI. This CDR3 comprises 15 residues. With 6 bases removed from V and 0 bases from J, the gap between germline ends came to 14 bases. Here the CDR3 DNA reads TGTGCCAGCAGCGGACCCGGGACAAACCAAGAGACCCAGTACTTC. It codes for CASSGPGTNQETQYF.

The chain uses TRBV6-5 and TRBJ1-3, with D possibly being TRBD1 (6 bases). Trimming removed 2 bases at V and 0 bases at J, with 11 bases between. The CDR3 sequence is 16 residues long. Germline values: CDR1 MNHEY, CDR2 SVGAGI. CDR3 region: CASSYRQASSGNTIYF. The CDR3 DNA sequence: TGTGCCAGCAGTTACCGACAGGCCTCCTCTGGAAACACCATATATTTT.

The chain combines TRBV5-4 with TRBJ2-2; D not resolved. CDR3 length equals 13 residues. The ends were cut back, 0 bases at V and 7 bases at J, with 7 bases in the middle. Looked up from germline, CDR1 is SGHNT and CDR2 is YYREEE (reference sequence). Written as DNA, the CDR3 is TGTGCCAGCAGCTTGGGTCAGGTCGGGGAGCTGTTTTTT. This sequence encodes CASSLGQVGELFF.

About this clone itself: The sample holds other DNA sequences that translate to the same CDR3. The chain links TRBV9 to TRBJ2-7; a possible D gene is TRBD2 (6 bases). The V gene lost 4 bases and the J gene lost 0 bases, with 11 bases spanning the gap. This CDR3 region has 14 residues. Germline V gives CDR1 SGDLS, CDR2 YYNGEE. CDR3 in DNA: TGTGCCAGCAGCCTCCGGGACTCCTCCTACGAGCAGTACTTC. It translates to CASSLRDSSYEQYF. Looking up the rest from reference TRBV9 and TRBJ2-7 gives the full variable domain: DSGVTQTPKHLITATGQRVTLRCSPRSGDLSVYWYQQSLDQGLQFLIQYYNGEERAKGNILERFSAQQFPDLHSELNLSSLELGDSALYFCASSLRDSSYEQYFGPGTRLTVT.

J is TRBJ2-7 and V is TRBV7-9; 8 bases align to TRBD1. The ends lost 5 bases at V and 2 bases at J; junction bases unmatched: 11. Germline V gene lookup returns CDR1 SEHNR and CDR2 FQNEAQ (reference sequence). This CDR3 has 16 amino acids. The CDR3: CASSPELGRGPYEQYF. In DNA form, the CDR3 reads TGTGCCAGCAGCCCCGAGTTGGGCAGGGGGCCCTACGAGCAGTACTTC.

The V and J genes are TRBV18 and TRBJ1-2; TRBD1 is a possible D gene (5 bases). The CDR3 loop spans 13 amino acids. Germline values: CDR1 KGHSH, CDR2 LQKENI. Deletions cut 6 bases from V and 1 base from J, with 9 bases between. CDR3 sequence: CASSATVNYGYTF. The CDR3 DNA sequence: TGTGCCAGCTCCGCGACAGTTAACTATGGCTACACCTTC. The full variable domain, its missing parts supplied by reference TRBV18 and TRBJ1-2, is NAGVMQNPRHLVRRRGQEARLRCSPMKGHSHVYWYRQLPEEGLKFMVYLQKENIIDESGMPKERFSAEFPKEGPSILRIQQVVRGDSAAYFCASSATVNYGYTFGSGTRLTVV.